The entry that follows covers one T cell receptor (beta chain) sequence. What it binds is not known. Since a much larger clone is just one base distant, this may be a read error. The data were taken from a study of post-analysis software for immune sequencing data. About the research overall: Included courses were relapsing-remitting and secondary progressive multiple sclerosis; progressive-relapsing multiple sclerosis was also included.

General observations from the study: Multiple sclerosis patients had significantly lower normalized Chao1 diversity than controls. F measure clustering grouped samples strongly by preparation batch. Patients had higher frequencies than controls of five TRBV segments, including TRBV5-6, TRBV5-1 and TRBV20-1.

The CDR3 extends over 15 amino acids. V lost 3 bases, J lost 5 bases, and 19 bases lay in between. CDR1 is SQVTM and CDR2 is ANQGSEA in the germline V gene. Incorporated into the TCR beta cDNA libraries were unique molecular identifiers, which served to reduce PCR and sequencing biases. Using its own MiXCR run on the PCR reads, TCRdb lists one record per CDR3 protein. The sample has around 500,000 distinct CDR3 sequences, 30% to 40% seen once; the top ten hold 4.5% to 7.5%. Material for sequencing was blood. This sequence joins TRBV29-1 and TRBJ2-5, with D perhaps matching TRBD2 (6 bases). This receptor was taken from a girl younger than 18 with multiple sclerosis. CDR3 protein: CSVDSWGESEETQYF. In DNA form, the CDR3 reads TGCAGCGTTGACAGTTGGGGGGAGTCGGAGGAGACCCAGTACTTC.